These T cell receptor beta chains were read from a single sample in a study of neurological immune-mediated disorders. TCRdb reprocessed the 5' RACE reads via MiXCR and lists one record per CDR3 protein. The sample lists 9,500 to 13,000 distinct CDR3 sequences, approximately 21% seen once, with about 50% in the top ten. The specimen was CD8+ T cells from blood. The receptors originated from a woman aged 60 to 75 with HTLV-1-associated myelopathy (HAM/TSP). The CDR3 runs from the conserved cysteine through the conserved F or W. The D gene is left open where the match is weak. Rows may omit the clone size; those that give it use once, few, many or a size class.

TRBV20-1	TRBJ2-3	TRBD2	NA	TGCAGTGCTCGCAGAAGACTAGCGGGGAACGCAGATACGCAGTATTTT	CSARRRLAGNADTQYF
TRBV20-1	TRBJ2-1	NA	once	TGCAGTGCTGGCCTCGGGGGAGCAAACAATGAGCAGTTCTTC	CSAGLGGANNEQFF
TRBV5-1	TRBJ1-1	NA	many	TGCGCCAGCAGCCTTTCGGGGGGGACCACTGAAGCTTTCTTT	CASSLSGGTTEAFF
TRBV20-1	TRBJ1-1	NA	many	TGCAGTGCTAGACAGATGTCGATCACTGAAGCTTTCTTT	CSARQMSITEAFF
TRBV5-1	TRBJ2-1	NA	many	TGCGCCAGCAGCTTGGGCAGGGGAGGACTCAATGAGCAGTTCTTC	CASSLGRGGLNEQFF
TRBV7-6	TRBJ2-2	NA	many	TGTGCCAGCAGCTTACCAGTCCGGGGGATGAACACCGGGGAGCTGTTTTTT	CASSLPVRGMNTGELFF
TRBV7-6	TRBJ2-1	NA	many	TGTGCCAGCAGCTTAAAGGACGGCGATGAGCAGTTCTTC	CASSLKDGDEQFF
TRBV5-1	TRBJ1-2	NA	NA	TGCGCCAGCAGCTTGGAAGGGGACGGCTACACCTTC	CASSLEGDGYTF
TRBV7-9	TRBJ2-3	TRBD1	NA	TGTGCCAGCAGCTGGACAGGGGATACGCAGTATTTT	CASSWTGDTQYF
TRBV5-1	TRBJ2-3	TRBD2	NA	TGCGCCAGCAGCTCCAGGCCCGGCGGGGGGATAGCACAGATACAGTATTTT	CASSSRPGGGIAQIQYF
TRBV20-1	TRBJ1-1	NA	few	TGCAGTGCTGGCCTCGGGGGGGAAATGAACACTGAAGCTTTCTTT	CSAGLGGEMNTEAFF
TRBV7-8	TRBJ1-5	NA	many	TGTGCCAGCAGCTTAGGGGGGGGCAATCAGCCCCAGCATTTT	CASSLGGGNQPQHF
TRBV5-1	TRBJ1-1	NA	many	TGCGCCAGCAGCTTGCGCGGGGGCCTGAACACTGAAGCTTTCTTT	CASSLRGGLNTEAFF
TRBV27	TRBJ1-1	TRBD1	few	TGTGCCAGCAGCAAGACAGGGGGCGTGGGTGAAGCTTTCTTT	CASSKTGGVGEAFF
TRBV29-1	TRBJ2-7	NA	NA	TGCAGCGTTGAGGGGATTTCAGGGCTTCCCTACGAGCAGTACTTC	CSVEGISGLPYEQYF
TRBV5-5	TRBJ2-7	NA	many	TGTGCCAGCAGCTTGGAACCGCGCTACGAGCAGTACTTC	CASSLEPRYEQYF
TRBV10-3	TRBJ2-2	TRBD1	few	TGTGCCATCAGGATACAGGGGACGGCCGGGGAGCTGTTTTTT	CAIRIQGTAGELFF
TRBV5-1	TRBJ1-2	TRBD1	NA	TGCGCCAGCAGCTTTCAGGGGGAGGATGGCTACACCTTC	CASSFQGEDGYTF
TRBV7-9	TRBJ2-1	NA	many	TGTGCCAGCAGCTTCGGGGGCGCGGTTTACAATGAGCAGTTCTTC	CASSFGGAVYNEQFF
TRBV30	TRBJ2-2	NA	few	TGTGCCTGGAGTGTACGTGACACCGGGGAGCTGTTTTTT	CAWSVRDTGELFF
TRBV5-1	TRBJ1-1	TRBD1	many	TGCGCCAGCAGCTTGGTAGTTAGGGGGCGCGGAACTGAAGCTTTCTTT	CASSLVVRGRGTEAFF
TRBV7-2	TRBJ1-1	TRBD1	many	TGTGCCAGCAGCTTAGTAGGGACAGGGGCGCGGGGGACTGAAGCTTTCTTT	CASSLVGTGARGTEAFF
TRBV4-2	TRBJ2-7	TRBD2	many	TGTGCCAGCAGCCCTGGGGTTGGAGCGGGGTACTTTATAGAGCAGTACTTC	CASSPGVGAGYFIEQYF
TRBV27	TRBJ2-1	NA	many	TGTGCCAGCAGTTCGTCCTTCTACAATGAGCAGTTCTTC	CASSSSFYNEQFF
TRBV15	TRBJ1-4	NA	once	TGTGCCACCAGCAGCCTACTGTGGGGGGGTAATGAAAAACTGTTTTTT	CATSSLLWGGNEKLFF
TRBV27	TRBJ1-3	NA	many	TGTGCCAGCAGTTCCGACAAGGCTGGAAACACCATATATTTT	CASSSDKAGNTIYF
TRBV30	TRBJ1-2	NA	many	TGTGCCTGGAGGCGCGGCTATGGCTACACCTTC	CAWRRGYGYTF
TRBV19	TRBJ1-1	TRBD1	NA	TGTGCCAGTAGTATAATCGGGACAGTAAAGAACACTGAAGCTTTCTTT	CASSIIGTVKNTEAFF
TRBV20-1	TRBJ1-1	NA	many	TGCAGTGCTAGCCGGCCCAGGTCTGTTGGTACTGAAGCTTTCTTT	CSASRPRSVGTEAFF
TRBV5-1	TRBJ2-7	NA	many	TGCGCCAGCAGCCGGGACGGTTACGAGCAGTACTTC	CASSRDGYEQYF
TRBV11-2	TRBJ2-5	NA	many	TGTGCCAGCAGCTTAGTCCTTCTTCAGGGACTGGAAGAGACCCAGTACTTC	CASSLVLLQGLEETQYF
TRBV20-1	TRBJ2-2	TRBD2	many	TGCAGTGCTAGAGATCTTATGGGCGGGGGGCCCGGGGAGCTGTTTTTT	CSARDLMGGGPGELFF
TRBV20-1	TRBJ2-4	TRBD1	many	TGCAGTGTCCAACCCCGGACAGGGAAAAACATTCAGTACTTC	CSVQPRTGKNIQYF
TRBV5-1	TRBJ1-1	NA	many	TGCGCCAGCAGCATTGGGAGCCTTAACACTGAAGCTTTCTTT	CASSIGSLNTEAFF
TRBV29-1	TRBJ1-1	NA	many	TGCAGCGCGCAGGGTGGTCCCGAAGCTTTCTTT	CSAQGGPEAFF
TRBV20-1	TRBJ2-7	TRBD2	few	TGCAGTGCTGGCCTCGGGGGGTCCTACGAGCAGTACTTC	CSAGLGGSYEQYF
TRBV20-1	TRBJ2-1	NA	many	TGCAGTGCTAGAGATCCCAAAGGGGGATCTGAGCAGTTCTTC	CSARDPKGGSEQFF
TRBV5-5	TRBJ1-1	NA	medium-sized	TGTGCCAGCAGCTTGTTATACGAAGCTTTCTTT	CASSLLYEAFF
TRBV20-1	TRBJ2-1	TRBD2	many	TGCAGTGCGACTAGCGGCCTCAATGAGCAGTTCTTC	CSATSGLNEQFF
TRBV20-1	TRBJ2-3	TRBD2	few	TGCAGTGCTGGCCTCGGGGGGGCAGATACGCAGTATTTT	CSAGLGGADTQYF
TRBV29-1	TRBJ2-7	TRBD1	many	TGCAGCGTTGAAGACGGGACAGTAGGCTACGAGCAGTACTTC	CSVEDGTVGYEQYF
TRBV20-1	TRBJ2-7	TRBD2	many	TGCAGTGCTAGAGACTTAGCGGGGGGGCGTCCCTACGAGCAGTACTTC	CSARDLAGGRPYEQYF
TRBV10-2	TRBJ2-7	NA	many	TGCGCCAGCAGTGCTGAGGGGCCCTCCTACGAGCAGTACTTC	CASSAEGPSYEQYF
TRBV7-3	TRBJ2-4	TRBD2	many	TGTGCCAGCAGGTTGGGACTAGCGGGGGGGCTTAAAAACATTCAGTACTTC	CASRLGLAGGLKNIQYF
TRBV29-1	TRBJ1-2	NA	many	TGCAGCGTTGTACAGGCCGGGGACTATGGCTACACCTTC	CSVVQAGDYGYTF
TRBV5-1	TRBJ1-4	NA	many	TGCGCCAGCAGCTTGGGCGGGAAAAAGGTTGAAAAACTGTTTTTT	CASSLGGKKVEKLFF
TRBV29-1	TRBJ2-2	TRBD2	many	TGCAGCGTTGGACTAGCGGGGTATAACACCGGGGAGCTGTTTTTT	CSVGLAGYNTGELFF
TRBV27	TRBJ1-2	TRBD1	many	TGTGCCAGCAGTTTACAGGGGGCGATCCCCCCCTCCTTC	CASSLQGAIPPSF
TRBV4-2	TRBJ2-7	TRBD2	NA	TGTGCCAGCAGCCAAGATTGGACTAGCGGGGGGAACTACGAGCAGTACTTC	CASSQDWTSGGNYEQYF
TRBV4-1	TRBJ1-5	TRBD1	many	TGCGCCAGCAGTCTTGTGACAGGGTTTAGGACCGTAAATCAGCCCCAGCATTTT	CASSLVTGFRTVNQPQHF
TRBV20-1	TRBJ1-2	NA	many	TGCAGTGCTAGAGATCCGGCAGGACCTAACTATGGCTACACCTTC	CSARDPAGPNYGYTF
TRBV6-4	TRBJ2-1	NA	many	TGTGCCAGCAGTTTGACTAGTGGGGTCTACAATGAGCAGTTCTTC	CASSLTSGVYNEQFF
TRBV5-1	TRBJ1-1	NA	many	TGCGCCAGCAGCTTGGCCGGACAGCGGAGGGAAGGCACTGAAGCTTTCTTT	CASSLAGQRREGTEAFF
TRBV20-1	TRBJ2-7	NA	many	TGCAGTGCTAGCGACCTTGCCTCCTACGAGCAGTACTTC	CSASDLASYEQYF
TRBV7-9	TRBJ2-1	NA	few	TGTGCCAGCAGCGTTTCGGCTGCCCGCTACAATGAGCAGTTCTTC	CASSVSAARYNEQFF
TRBV3-1	TRBJ1-5	NA	many	TGTGCCAGCAGCCAGCCTGGGGATCAGCCCCAGCATTTT	CASSQPGDQPQHF
TRBV6-4	TRBJ2-3	NA	many	TGTGCCAGCAGTGACCTGGCGGGGAGCACAGATACGCAGTATTTT	CASSDLAGSTDTQYF
TRBV4-1	TRBJ1-5	NA	many	TGCGCCAGCAGCCCAGGGCGGGGGAGCAATCAGCCCCAGCATTTT	CASSPGRGSNQPQHF